Reported below is one T cell receptor (beta chain). Germline CDR1 reads SGHDT; CDR2 reads YYEEEE. The V segment lost 0 bases and the J segment 8 bases; nucleotides outside the gene matches: 8. This CDR3 region has 16 residues. The primer mix had 60 Vbeta and 13 Jbeta primers. Profiling relied on immunoSEQ multiplex PCR, and the TCRdb table lists in-frame clones only, not all of them. The sample data list tens of thousands of clones. This sample stems from a study of cytomegalovirus exposure and HLA in healthy donors. When sampled, the donors appeared nominally healthy, though they likely had unrecorded immune exposures.

What was sequenced was PBMCs. This rearrangement joins TRBV5-6 to TRBJ1-6, with 7 bases aligning to TRBD1. This clonotype was obtained from a man aged 45-65 years in good health and CMV-seronegative. The CDR3 coding sequence is TGTGCCAGCAGCTTGGGCATAACAGGGGCCGATTCACCCCTCCACTTT. It encodes CASSLGITGADSPLHF.